This TCR beta chain was identified during a study of response to subunit inactivated influenza vaccine. In TCRdb, the RT-PCR reads were re-called with MiXCR into one record per CDR3 protein. The sample includes about 540,000 distinct CDR3 sequences, around 25% of them seen just once. Germline-derived CDR1 and CDR2 are DFQATT and SNEGSKA (reference sequence). This CDR3 spans 13 amino acids. V trimming: 6 bases; J trimming: 3 bases; junction bases outside the gene matches: 7. This clonotype was picked up a small number of times. These same records also appear under a second study, on T cells expressing NK-cell markers. That source notes: UMI-tagged 5'RACE template switching yielded the TCR beta cDNA. The authors derived TCR beta repertoires from sorted CD3+CD56+NKG2C+, CD3+CD56+NKG2C- and CD3+CD56-NKG2C+ T cells. Among the eight sequenced donors, seven tested HCMV-seropositive and one tested seronegative. Of CD8+ T cells, 1.0-7.0% belonged to dominant NKG2C+ clonotypes in six or seven donors.

The sequence was collected from a man aged 50-59 years who received an inactivated influenza vaccine. Sequencing used CD4+ T cells sorted from PBMCs, obtained 12 days after vaccination. The J gene is TRBJ1-2, the V gene TRBV20-1; 7 bases match TRBD1. The CDR3 reads CSAQTGVDYGYTF. CDR3 bases: TGCAGTGCCCAAACAGGGGTGGACTATGGCTACACCTTC.